These 15 T cell receptor beta chains originate from one sample sequenced in a study of T cell changes during pregnancy in multiple sclerosis. Sequencing used immunoSEQ multiplex PCR; TCRdb keeps in-frame clones, though not all of them. The sample holds 75,000 to 95,000 clones, approximately 92% seen once. Sequencing used peripheral blood, obtained after pregnancy. These TCRs come from a female donor with multiple sclerosis, enrolled in a pregnancy study.

This rearrangement joins TRBV6-5 to TRBJ1-1; tentative D call: TRBD1 (6 bases). Trimming stripped 3 bases from V and 1 base from J, with 12 bases between. The CDR3 spans 15 residues. Germline V gene data show CDR1 as MNHEY and CDR2 as SVGAGI. The CDR3: CASSYQGLGNTEAFF. CDR3 DNA sequence: TGTGCCAGCAGTTATCAGGGGCTGGGGAACACTGAAGCTTTCTTT.

CDR3 coding DNA: TGTGCCAGCAGCTCGGACAGGGGTTCACCCCTCCACTTT. This sequence encodes CASSSDRGSPLHF. The chain recombines TRBV9 with TRBJ1-6; 9 bases are a match to TRBD1. The CDR3 sequence is 13 residues long. V dropped 4 bases and J dropped 9; count of bases not matched to a gene: 2. Germline-derived CDR1 and CDR2 are SGDLS and YYNGEE. The entire variable domain, with the rest obtained from reference TRBV9 and TRBJ1-6, is as follows: DSGVTQTPKHLITATGQRVTLRCSPRSGDLSVYWYQQSLDQGLQFLIQYYNGEERAKGNILERFSAQQFPDLHSELNLSSLELGDSALYFCASSSDRGSPLHFGNGTRLTVT.

The chain has TRBV27 and TRBJ2-6; weak D call: TRBD2 (6 bases). Germline V gene sequence: CDR1 MNHEY, CDR2 SMNVEV (reference sequence). The CDR3 runs 17 residues. V gave up 2 bases and J gave up 0 bases, with 11 bases separating them. CDR3 bases: TGTGCCAGCAGTTTAGTCCAGCGGGTCTCTGGGGCCAACGTCCTGACTTTC. Translation: CASSLVQRVSGANVLTF.

V is TRBV5-4 and J is TRBJ2-4, with unresolved D. Per the germline V gene, CDR1 is SGHNT and CDR2 is YYREEE (reference sequence). V was shortened by 7 bases and J by 9 bases, with 11 bases between the two germline ends. The CDR3 spans 11 residues. The CDR3 region is CASSLGGIQYF. CDR3 nucleotide sequence: TGTGCCAGCTCCCTCGGCGGCATTCAGTACTTC. Full variable domain (rest looked up from reference TRBV5-4 and TRBJ2-4): ETGVTQSPTHLIKTRGQQVTLRCSSQSGHNTVSWYQQALGQGPQFIFQYYREEENGRGNFPPRFSGLQFPNYSSELNVNALELDDSALYLCASSLGGIQYFGAGTRLSVL.

The chain joins TRBV5-1 to TRBJ2-3; 7 bases are shared with TRBD1. There are 15 residues in the CDR3. The V and J ends lost 4 bases and 1 base, in that order; junction bases with no gene match: 6. The germline gives CDR1 SGHRS, CDR2 YFSETQ. The CDR3, as DNA: TGCGCCAGCAGCGTACAGGGGTGGGGCACAGATACGCAGTATTTT. This gives the protein CASSVQGWGTDTQYF.

J is TRBJ1-3 and V is TRBV19; 7 bases match TRBD1. CDR1 is LNHDA and CDR2 is SQIVND in the germline V gene (reference sequence). The CDR3 contains 15 residues. The V segment lost 7 bases and the J segment 1 base; nucleotides outside the gene matches: 7. The DNA for the CDR3 is TGTGCCAGTACTCTCATACAGGGGTCTGGAAACACCATATATTTT. It encodes CASTLIQGSGNTIYF.

The rearrangement links TRBV6-1 to TRBJ2-1; possibly TRBD2 for D (6 bases). The germline V and J ends were trimmed by 0 bases and 15 bases, with 15 bases remaining between them. Per the germline V gene, CDR1 is MNHNS and CDR2 is SASEGT. The CDR3 runs to 13 residues. The CDR3 region has the DNA TGTGCCAGCAGTGAAGCGCAGAGAGGGAGGAGGTTCTTC. As protein: CASSEAQRGRRFF.

The V call is TRBV6-5, the J call TRBJ1-6; D may be TRBD1 (5 bases). Per germline, CDR1 MNHEY and CDR2 SVGAGI. The V gene lost 5 bases and the J gene lost 10 bases, with 18 bases spanning the gap. This CDR3 comprises 15 residues. This chain's CDR3 is CASSPTGTEGSPLHF. CDR3 nucleotides: TGTGCCAGCAGTCCTACCGGGACGGAGGGATCACCCCTCCACTTT.

The chain has TRBV5-4 and TRBJ1-2, with 8 bases identical to TRBD1. CDR1 is SGHNT and CDR2 is YYREEE in the germline V gene (reference sequence). V lost 3 bases and J lost 4; bases outside the gene matches: 5. The CDR3 sequence is 14 residues long. CDR3: CASSSGQDPYGYTF. CDR3 nucleotides: TGTGCCAGCAGCTCGGGACAGGATCCCTATGGCTACACCTTC.

This sequence joins TRBV6-1 and TRBJ1-2; 11 bases line up with TRBD1. This CDR3 is 15 amino acids long. J lost 3 bases, V lost 5 bases, and 5 bases had no gene match. CDR1 is MNHNS, CDR2 SASEGT, per germline. The CDR3, as DNA: TGTGCCAGCAGTTGGGACAGGGGGTCCGACTATGGCTACACCTTC. This translates into CASSWDRGSDYGYTF.

The chain employs TRBV6-6 and TRBJ2-7, with D tentatively TRBD1 (6 bases). The CDR3 consists of 15 residues. Germline V gene data show CDR1 as MNHNY and CDR2 as SVGAGI (reference sequence). The V end was cut by 7 bases, the J end by 0 bases, with 16 bases between. CDR3 sequence: CASTSDGTSSYEQYF. The CDR3 nucleotides are TGTGCCAGCACCAGTGACGGGACAAGCTCCTACGAGCAGTACTTC.

The V gene is TRBV4-2, the J gene TRBJ1-3; D not certain. Trimming removed 6 bases at V and 4 bases at J, with 10 bases between. Germline V gene sequence: CDR1 LGHNA, CDR2 YNFKEQ. The CDR3 covers 13 residues. The CDR3 spells CASRPSGGNTIYF. The CDR3 coding sequence is TGTGCCAGCAGACCATCAGGAGGAAACACCATATATTTT.

This sequence joins TRBV5-1 and TRBJ1-3; the D is unclear. CDR1 is SGHRS, CDR2 YFSETQ, per germline. The CDR3 is made up of 15 amino acids. V was trimmed by 4 bases and J by 4 bases, leaving 15 bases between them. CDR3 bases: TGCGCCAGCAGCCCGGCCCCGGGGTCCGGAAACACCATATATTTT. It codes for CASSPAPGSGNTIYF.

CDR3 nucleotide sequence: TGTGCCAGCAGTGATGCTAGCGGGAGGTCCTACAATGAGCAGTTCTTC. This codes for CASSDASGRSYNEQFF. The chain employs TRBV6-1 and TRBJ2-1; 11 bases are a match to TRBD2. The CDR3 contains 16 residues. Germline V gene data show CDR1 as MNHNS and CDR2 as SASEGT. The V and J ends lost 3 bases and 1 base, in that order; junction bases with no gene match: 2.

This clone was seen just once. CDR3: CASSHSAGGVGEQFF. The CDR3 DNA sequence: TGCGCCAGCAGCCATTCAGCGGGGGGGGTTGGGGAGCAGTTCTTC. The V call is TRBV4-3, the J call TRBJ2-1; 10 positions agree with TRBD2. Germline CDR1 LGHNA, CDR2 YSLEER. The CDR3 covers 15 residues. V trimming: 3 bases; J trimming: 10 bases; junction bases outside the gene matches: 9.